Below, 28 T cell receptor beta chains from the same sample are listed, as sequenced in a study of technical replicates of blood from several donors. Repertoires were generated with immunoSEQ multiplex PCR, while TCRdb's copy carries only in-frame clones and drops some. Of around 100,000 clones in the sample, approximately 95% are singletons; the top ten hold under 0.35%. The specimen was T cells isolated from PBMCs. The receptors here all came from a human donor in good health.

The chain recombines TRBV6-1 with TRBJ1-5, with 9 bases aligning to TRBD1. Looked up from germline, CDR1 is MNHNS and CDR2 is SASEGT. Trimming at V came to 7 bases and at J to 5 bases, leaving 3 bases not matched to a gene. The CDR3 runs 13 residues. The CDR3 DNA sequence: TGTGCCAGCACTCGGACAGGGGATCAGCCCCAGCATTTT. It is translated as CASTRTGDQPQHF.

The CDR3 DNA sequence: TGTGCCAGCAGCGTCGGACACCCAAACACTGAAGCTTTCTTT. Encoded protein: CASSVGHPNTEAFF. The chain is built from TRBV9 and TRBJ1-1, with D possibly TRBD1 on 5 matching bases. The germline gives CDR1 SGDLS, CDR2 YYNGEE. The CDR3 has 14 residues. Trimming shortened V by 2 bases and J by 2 bases, and 10 bases separated the two germline ends.

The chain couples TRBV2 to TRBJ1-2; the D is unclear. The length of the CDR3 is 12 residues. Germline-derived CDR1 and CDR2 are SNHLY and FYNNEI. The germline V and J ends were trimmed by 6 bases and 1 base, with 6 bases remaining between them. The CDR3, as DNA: TGTGCCAGCAGCTACAGTAACTATGGCTACACCTTC. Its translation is CASSYSNYGYTF.

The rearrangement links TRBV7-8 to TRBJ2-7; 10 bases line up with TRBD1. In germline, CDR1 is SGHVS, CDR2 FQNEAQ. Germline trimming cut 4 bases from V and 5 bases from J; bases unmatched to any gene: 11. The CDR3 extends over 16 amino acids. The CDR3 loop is CASSYRAGTGVHEQYF. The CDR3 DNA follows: TGTGCCAGCAGCTATCGGGCCGGGACAGGGGTTCACGAGCAGTACTTC.

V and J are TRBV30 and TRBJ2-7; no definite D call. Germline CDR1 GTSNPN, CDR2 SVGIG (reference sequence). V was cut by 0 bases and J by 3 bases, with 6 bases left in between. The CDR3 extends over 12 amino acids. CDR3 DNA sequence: TGTGCCTGGAGTGTCTATAACTACGAGCAGTACTTC. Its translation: CAWSVYNYEQYF.

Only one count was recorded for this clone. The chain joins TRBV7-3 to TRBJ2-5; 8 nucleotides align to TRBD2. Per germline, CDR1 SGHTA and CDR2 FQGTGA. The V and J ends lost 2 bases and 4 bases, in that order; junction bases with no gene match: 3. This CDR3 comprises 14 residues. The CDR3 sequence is CASSLLAGGETQYF. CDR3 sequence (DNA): TGTGCCAGCAGCTTATTGGCGGGGGGAGAGACCCAGTACTTC.

CDR3 DNA: TGTGCCAGTAGTATACAGGTTACCTCTGGGGCCAACGTCCTGACTTTC. Its protein product is CASSIQVTSGANVLTF. The chain employs TRBV19 and TRBJ2-6; D is ambiguous. Trimming pared 2 bases from V and 0 bases from J, leaving 8 bases between. This CDR3 contains 16 residues. Germline CDR1 is LNHDA and CDR2 is SQIVND (reference sequence).

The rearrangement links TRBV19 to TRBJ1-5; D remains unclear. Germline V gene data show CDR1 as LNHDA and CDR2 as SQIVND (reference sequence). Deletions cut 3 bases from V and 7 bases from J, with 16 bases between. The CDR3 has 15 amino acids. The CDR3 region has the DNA TGTGCCAGTAGTATCGGTTACGGGGTTTTGCAGCCCCAGCATTTT. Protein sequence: CASSIGYGVLQPQHF. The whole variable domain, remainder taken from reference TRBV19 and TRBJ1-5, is DGGITQSPKYLFRKEGQNVTLSCEQNLNHDAMYWYRQDPGQGLRLIYYSQIVNDFQKGDIAEGYSVSREKKESFPLTVTSAQKNPTAFYLCASSIGYGVLQPQHFGDGTRLSIL.

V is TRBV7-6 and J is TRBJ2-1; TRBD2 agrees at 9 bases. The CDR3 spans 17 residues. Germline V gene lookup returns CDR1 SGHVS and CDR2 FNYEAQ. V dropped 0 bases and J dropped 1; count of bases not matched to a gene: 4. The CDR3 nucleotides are TGTGCCAGCAGCTTAGCCCCTAGCGGGACATCCTACAATGAGCAGTTCTTC. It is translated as CASSLAPSGTSYNEQFF.

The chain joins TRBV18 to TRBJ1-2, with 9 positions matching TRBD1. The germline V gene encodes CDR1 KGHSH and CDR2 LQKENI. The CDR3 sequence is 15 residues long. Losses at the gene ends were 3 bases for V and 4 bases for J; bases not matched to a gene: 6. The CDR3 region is CASSPRDREGYGYTF. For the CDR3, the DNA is TGTGCCAGCTCACCGCGGGACAGGGAGGGCTATGGCTACACCTTC.

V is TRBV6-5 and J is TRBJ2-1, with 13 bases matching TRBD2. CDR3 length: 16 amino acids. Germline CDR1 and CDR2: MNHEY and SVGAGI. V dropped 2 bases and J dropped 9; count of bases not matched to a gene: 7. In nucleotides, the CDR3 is TGTGCCAGCAGTTACCCTACTAGCGGGAGGGTTGGTGAGCAGTTCTTC. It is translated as CASSYPTSGRVGEQFF.

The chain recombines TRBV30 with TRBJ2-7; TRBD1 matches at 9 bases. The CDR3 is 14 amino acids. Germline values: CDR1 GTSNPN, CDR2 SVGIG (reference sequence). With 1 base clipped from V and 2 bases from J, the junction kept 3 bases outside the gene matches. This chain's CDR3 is CAWSEGTGTYEQYF. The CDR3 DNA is TGTGCCTGGAGTGAGGGGACAGGGACCTACGAGCAGTACTTC.

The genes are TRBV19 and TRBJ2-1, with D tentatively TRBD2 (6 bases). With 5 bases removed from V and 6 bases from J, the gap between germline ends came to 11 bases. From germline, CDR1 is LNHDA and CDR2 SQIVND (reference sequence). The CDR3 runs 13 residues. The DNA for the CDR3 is TGTGCCAGTAGTCTGCGACTAGGCAATGAGCAGTTCTTC. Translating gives CASSLRLGNEQFF. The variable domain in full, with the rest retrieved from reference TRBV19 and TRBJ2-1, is DGGITQSPKYLFRKEGQNVTLSCEQNLNHDAMYWYRQDPGQGLRLIYYSQIVNDFQKGDIAEGYSVSREKKESFPLTVTSAQKNPTAFYLCASSLRLGNEQFFGPGTRLTVL.

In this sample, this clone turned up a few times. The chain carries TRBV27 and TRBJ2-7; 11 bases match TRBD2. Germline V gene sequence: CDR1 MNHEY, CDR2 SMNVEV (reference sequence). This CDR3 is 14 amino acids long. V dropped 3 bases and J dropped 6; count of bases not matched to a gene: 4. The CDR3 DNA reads TGTGCCAGCAGTTTTCTAGCGGGAGGTGGCGAGCAGTACTTC. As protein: CASSFLAGGGEQYF.

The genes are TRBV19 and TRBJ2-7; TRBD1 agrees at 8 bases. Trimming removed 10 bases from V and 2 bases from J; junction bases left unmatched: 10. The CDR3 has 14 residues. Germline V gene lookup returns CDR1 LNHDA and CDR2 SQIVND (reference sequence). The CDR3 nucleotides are TGTGCCACCGCGGACAGGGTAGGGCCCTACGAGCAGTACTTC. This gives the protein CATADRVGPYEQYF.

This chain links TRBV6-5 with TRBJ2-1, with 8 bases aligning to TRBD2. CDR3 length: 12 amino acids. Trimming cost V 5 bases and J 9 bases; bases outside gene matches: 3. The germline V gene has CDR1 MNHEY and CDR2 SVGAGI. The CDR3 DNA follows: TGTGCCAGCAGTCAAGCGGGAGCTGAGCAGTTCTTC. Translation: CASSQAGAEQFF.

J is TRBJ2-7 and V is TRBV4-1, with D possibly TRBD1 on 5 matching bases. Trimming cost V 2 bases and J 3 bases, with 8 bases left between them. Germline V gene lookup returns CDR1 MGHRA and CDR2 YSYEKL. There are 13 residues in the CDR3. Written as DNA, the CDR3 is TGCGCCAGCAGCCAACAGGGTATCTACGAGCAGTACTTC. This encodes CASSQQGIYEQYF.

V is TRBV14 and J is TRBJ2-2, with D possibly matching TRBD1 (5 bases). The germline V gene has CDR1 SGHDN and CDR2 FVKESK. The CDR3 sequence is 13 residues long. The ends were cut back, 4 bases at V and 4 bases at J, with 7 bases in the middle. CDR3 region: CASSPTVTGELFF. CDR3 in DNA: TGTGCCAGCAGCCCGACAGTCACCGGGGAGCTGTTTTTT.

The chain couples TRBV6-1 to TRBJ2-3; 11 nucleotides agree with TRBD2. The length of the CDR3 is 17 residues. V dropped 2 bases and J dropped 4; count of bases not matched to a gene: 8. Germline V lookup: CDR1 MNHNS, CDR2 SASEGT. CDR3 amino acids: CASSEFLAGGGADTQYF. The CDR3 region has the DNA TGTGCCAGCAGTGAATTCTTAGCGGGAGGGGGCGCAGATACGCAGTATTTT.

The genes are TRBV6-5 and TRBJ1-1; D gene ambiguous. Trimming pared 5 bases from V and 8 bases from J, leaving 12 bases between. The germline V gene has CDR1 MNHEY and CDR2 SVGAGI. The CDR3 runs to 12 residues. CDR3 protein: CASSTPGEEAFF. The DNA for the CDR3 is TGTGCCAGCAGTACGCCTGGGGAGGAAGCTTTCTTT.

The chain's CDR3 is CASSVGGRSYEQYF. The DNA for the CDR3 is TGTGCCAGCAGCGTAGGGGGGCGCTCCTACGAGCAGTACTTC. The gene calls are TRBV9 and TRBJ2-7, with TRBD1 as a possible D gene (6 bases). The germline V and J ends were trimmed by 0 bases and 0 bases, with 7 bases remaining between them. The CDR3 consists of 14 residues. CDR1 and CDR2 from the germline V gene are SGDLS and YYNGEE. Looking up the rest from reference TRBV9 and TRBJ2-7 gives the full variable domain: DSGVTQTPKHLITATGQRVTLRCSPRSGDLSVYWYQQSLDQGLQFLIQYYNGEERAKGNILERFSAQQFPDLHSELNLSSLELGDSALYFCASSVGGRSYEQYFGPGTRLTVT.

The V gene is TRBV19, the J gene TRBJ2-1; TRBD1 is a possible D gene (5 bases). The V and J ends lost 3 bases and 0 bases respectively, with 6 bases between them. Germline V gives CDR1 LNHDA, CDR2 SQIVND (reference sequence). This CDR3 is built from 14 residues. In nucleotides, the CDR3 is TGTGCCAGTAGTATTGACAGCTCCTACAATGAGCAGTTCTTC. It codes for CASSIDSSYNEQFF.

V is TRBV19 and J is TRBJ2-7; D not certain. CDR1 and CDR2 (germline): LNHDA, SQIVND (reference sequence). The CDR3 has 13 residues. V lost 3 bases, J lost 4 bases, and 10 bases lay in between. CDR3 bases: TGTGCCAGTAGTATTGACACCAAATACGAGCAGTACTTC. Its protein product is CASSIDTKYEQYF.

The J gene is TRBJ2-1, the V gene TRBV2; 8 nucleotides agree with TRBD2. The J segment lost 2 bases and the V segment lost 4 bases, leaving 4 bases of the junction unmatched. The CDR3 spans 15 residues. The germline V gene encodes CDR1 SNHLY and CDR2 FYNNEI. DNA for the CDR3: TGTGCCAGCAGTGGGGCTAGCGGGCCCTACAATGAGCAGTTCTTC. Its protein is CASSGASGPYNEQFF.

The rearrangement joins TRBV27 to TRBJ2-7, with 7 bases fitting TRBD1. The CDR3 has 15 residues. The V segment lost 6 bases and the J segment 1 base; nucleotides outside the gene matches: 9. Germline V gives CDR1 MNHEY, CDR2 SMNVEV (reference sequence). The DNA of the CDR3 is TGTGCCAGCAGATCTACAGGGGAATGGTCCTACGAGCAGTACTTC. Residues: CASRSTGEWSYEQYF.

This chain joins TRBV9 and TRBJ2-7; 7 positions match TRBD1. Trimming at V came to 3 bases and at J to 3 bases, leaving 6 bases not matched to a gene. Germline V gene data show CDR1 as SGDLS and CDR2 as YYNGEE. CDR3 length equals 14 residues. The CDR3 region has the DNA TGTGCCAGCAGCGGACAGGGAAACTTCTACGAGCAGTACTTC. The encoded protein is CASSGQGNFYEQYF.

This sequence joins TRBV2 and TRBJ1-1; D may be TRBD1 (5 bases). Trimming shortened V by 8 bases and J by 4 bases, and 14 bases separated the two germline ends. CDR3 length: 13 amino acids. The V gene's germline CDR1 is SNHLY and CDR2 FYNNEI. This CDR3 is CASGIAGFTEAFF. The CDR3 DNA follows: TGTGCCAGCGGAATAGCAGGGTTCACTGAAGCTTTCTTT. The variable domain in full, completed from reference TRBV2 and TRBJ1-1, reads EPEVTQTPSHQVTQMGQEVILRCVPISNHLYFYWYRQILGQKVEFLVSFYNNEISEKSEIFDDQFSVERPDGSNFTLKIRSTKLEDSAMYFCASGIAGFTEAFFGQGTRLTVV.

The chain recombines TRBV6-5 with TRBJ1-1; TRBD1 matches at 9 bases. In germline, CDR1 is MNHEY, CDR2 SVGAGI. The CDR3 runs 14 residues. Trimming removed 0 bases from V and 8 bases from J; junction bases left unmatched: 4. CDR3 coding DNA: TGTGCCAGCAGTTACTCGTACAGGGGGCTGGAAGCTTTCTTT. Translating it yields CASSYSYRGLEAFF.